One sample yielded the 18 T cell receptor beta chains listed below, sequenced in a study of CD8+CD57+ T cells in acquired aplastic anemia. CDR3 and TCR beta VDJ profiling relied on genomic DNA as the template. One entry per CDR3 protein results from TCRdb running MiXCR on the reads. The sample lists 350,000 to 450,000 distinct CDR3 sequences; around 68% were seen once. The sample consisted of sorted CD4+, CD8+, or CD8+CD57+ T cells (not recorded which) from PBMCs. These receptor sequences come from a human donor in good health, serving as a control.

The table lists this clonotype with a count of one. The J gene is TRBJ1-6, the V gene TRBV7-2, with D possibly matching TRBD1 (5 bases). V gave up 4 bases and J gave up 12 bases, with 16 bases separating them. This CDR3 is built from 14 residues. Germline V gene lookup returns CDR1 SGHTA and CDR2 FQGNSA. CDR3 protein: CASSSGLGPRPLHF. The CDR3 DNA sequence: TGTGCCAGCAGCTCGGGACTGGGCCCGCGACCCCTCCACTTT.

This rearrangement joins TRBV20-1 to TRBJ2-7, with D possibly matching TRBD2 (5 bases). CDR1 and CDR2 (germline): DFQATT, SNEGSKA (reference sequence). The length of the CDR3 is 14 residues. The V gene lost 5 bases and the J gene lost 3 bases, with 17 bases spanning the gap. Here the CDR3 DNA reads TGCAGTGCTGTGGCTAGCAGCTTTAGCTACGAGCAGTACTTC. This sequence encodes CSAVASSFSYEQYF.

A remark on this clonotype: At one of its ends the junction is not consistent with the germline gene, which may arise from a read error. This sequence joins TRBV19 and TRBJ2-7; D remains ambiguous. The germline V gene has CDR1 LNHDA and CDR2 SQIVND (reference sequence). This CDR3 region has 15 residues. In DNA, the CDR3 is TGTGCCAGTAGTGACCCGATAGAGAGCTCCTGCGAGCAGTACTTC. Protein product: CASSDPIESSCEQYF. Complete variable domain (other parts from reference TRBV19 and TRBJ2-7): DGGITQSPKYLFRKEGQNVTLSCEQNLNHDAMYWYRQDPGQGLRLIYYSQIVNDFQKGDIAEGYSVSREKKESFPLTVTSAQKNPTAFYLCASSDPIESSCEQYFGPGTRLTVT.

For this clonotype: Because the CDR3 is missing its conserved closing phenylalanine or tryptophan, this is likely a read error. The limits of the CDR3 on the DNA are not certain, so only TCRdb's listed CDR3 is given. The chain recombines TRBV24-1 with TRBJ2-7; TRBD2, as called in the table, went unchecked against the DNA. The CDR3 adds up to 13 amino acids, both ends counted. The germline CDR1 and CDR2 sequences are KGHDR and SFDVKD. The CDR3 is CATSDSRQVEPYN.

The V and J genes are TRBV12-3 or TRBV12-4 and TRBJ2-7; TRBD2 matches at 7 bases. CDR3 size: 14 residues. Trimming cost V 1 base and J 5 bases; bases outside gene matches: 5. The CDR3 sequence: CASSLGGGVDEQYF. In DNA form, the CDR3 reads TGTGCCAGCAGTTTAGGGGGGGGAGTCGACGAGCAGTACTTC.

In regard to this clonotype: A junction end diverges from the germline sequence, so it may reflect a read error. V and J are TRBV7-2 and TRBJ1-4; 7 bases are a match to TRBD1. The CDR3 consists of 14 residues. Germline lookup yields CDR1 SGHTA and CDR2 FQGNSA. CDR3 in amino acids: CASSLFDRVEILFF. CDR3 DNA: TGTGCCAGCAGCCTCTTTGACAGGGTTGAAATACTGTTTTTT.

The V and J genes are TRBV9 and TRBJ2-7, with TRBD2 as a possible D gene (5 bases). V lost 3 bases and J lost 11, with 24 bases in between. This CDR3 region has 15 residues. Germline lookup yields CDR1 SGDLS and CDR2 YYNGEE. The CDR3 spells CASSDVSGASGNKYF. Here the CDR3 DNA reads TGTGCCAGCAGCGACGTCAGCGGAGCCTCTGGAAACAAGTACTTC. Variable domain in full (rest from reference TRBV9 and TRBJ2-7): DSGVTQTPKHLITATGQRVTLRCSPRSGDLSVYWYQQSLDQGLQFLIQYYNGEERAKGNILERFSAQQFPDLHSELNLSSLELGDSALYFCASSDVSGASGNKYFGPGTRLTVT.

The V call is TRBV5-6, the J call TRBJ2-7, with unresolved D. Germline V gives CDR1 SGHDT, CDR2 YYEEEE. Trimming took off 5 bases at V and 8 bases at J, with 11 bases between the two ends. The CDR3 loop spans 11 amino acids. CDR3 protein: CASSPDLKQYF. The CDR3 bases are TGTGCCAGCAGTCCGGACCTTAAGCAGTACTTC.

Worth noting for this clonotype: One end of the junction does not line up with germline, which may come from a read error. The chain has TRBV7-6 and TRBJ2-7; D is tentatively TRBD1 or TRBD2 (5 bases each). The CDR3 runs 17 residues. From germline, CDR1 is SGHVS and CDR2 FNYEAQ. The CDR3 coding sequence is TGTGCCAGCAGCTTAATCATGCAGGGTAGTGGCACCGGGGAGCTGTACTTC. Its protein product is CASSLIMQGSGTGELYF.

To note about this clonotype: The DNA is omitted, as the CDR3 cannot be located on it reliably, and the CDR3 follows TCRdb's listing. The V gene is TRBV7-2, the J gene TRBJ2-2. The CDR3 totals 14 residues, both ends included. Germline CDR1 reads SGHTA; CDR2 reads FQGNSA. CDR3 region: CASSTTFCGYTFGF.

This clonotype showed up just once. An end of the junction differs from the germline gene, which may be a read error. This chain links TRBV9 with TRBJ2-6; D not resolved. Germline loops: CDR1 SGDLS, CDR2 YYNGEE. This CDR3 comprises 16 residues. CDR3 nucleotides: TGTGCCAGCAGCGTCAGCAGAGATACGCGGTATTTTGTCCTGGCTTTC. It encodes CASSVSRDTRYFVLAF.

The sample holds many counts of this clonotype. The chain combines TRBV7-9 with TRBJ2-2, with 8 bases matching TRBD2. The trim removed 5 bases at V and 8 bases at J, leaving 7 bases unmatched. This CDR3 is built from 14 residues. CDR1 and CDR2 from the germline V gene are SEHNR and FQNEAQ (reference sequence). The CDR3 nucleotides are TGTGCCAGCAGCGTACCGGGACTAGTAGGGGAGCTGTTTTTT. It codes for CASSVPGLVGELFF. The whole variable domain, filled in from reference TRBV7-9 and TRBJ2-2, reads DTGVSQNPRHKITKRGQNVTFRCDPISEHNRLYWYRQTLGQGPEFLTYFQNEAQLEKSRLLSDRFSAERPKGSFSTLEIQRTEQGDSAMYLCASSVPGLVGELFFGEGSRLTVL.

Comment on this clonotype: The junction shows a germline mismatch at one end, possibly a read error. V and J are TRBV10-2 and TRBJ1-4; possibly TRBD1 for D (5 bases). CDR1 WSHSY and CDR2 SAAADI come from the germline V gene. CDR3 length: 15 residues. The CDR3 here is CASSPPRGGVEKLFF. The CDR3 nucleotides read TGTGCCAGCAGTCCTCCTCGGGGGGGGGTTGAAAAACTGTTTTTT.

This clonotype was seen a handful of times. This chain joins TRBV2 and TRBJ1-2, with TRBD1 matching 9 bases. The germline CDR1 and CDR2 sequences are SNHLY and FYNNEI. The CDR3 runs to 12 residues. Trimming at V came to 7 bases and at J to 9 bases, leaving 6 bases not matched to a gene. The CDR3 coding sequence is TGTGCCAGCAAGGGACAGGGATTAAGCTACACCTTC. Its protein product is CASKGQGLSYTF. The full variable domain, completed using reference TRBV2 and TRBJ1-2, is EPEVTQTPSHQVTQMGQEVILRCVPISNHLYFYWYRQILGQKVEFLVSFYNNEISEKSEIFDDQFSVERPDGSNFTLKIRSTKLEDSAMYFCASKGQGLSYTFGSGTRLTVV.

The chain links TRBV9 to TRBJ1-2; maybe TRBD1 (5 bases). The germline CDR1 and CDR2 sequences are SGDLS and YYNGEE. The CDR3 contains 14 residues. V lost 5 bases to trimming and J lost 14 bases, with 25 bases between them. The CDR3, as DNA: TGTGCCAGCAGTAAAGGGAGGGGATTCGATGCGCAGACCTTC. This codes for CASSKGRGFDAQTF.

Worth noting for this clonotype: An end of the junction differs from the germline gene, which may be a read error. CDR3 in amino acids: CASTEYFYEQYF. In DNA form, the CDR3 reads TGTGCCAGCACCGAATATTTCTACGAGCAGTACTTC. V usage is TRBV29-1 and J usage is TRBJ2-7; D is unclear. The germline V gene encodes CDR1 SQVTM and CDR2 ANQGSEA. The CDR3 length is 12 residues.

This clonotype occurred a few times. The chain uses TRBV2 and TRBJ1-5; TRBD1 might be the D (6 bases). The V and J ends lost 6 bases and 7 bases respectively, with 19 bases between them. The length of the CDR3 is 15 residues. The germline gives CDR1 SNHLY, CDR2 FYNNEI. CDR3 nucleotide sequence: TGTGCCAGCAGACTAGCGGGGGGCCAACGGCAGCCCCAGCATTTT. Its protein is CASRLAGGQRQPQHF. Based on the CDR3 plus reference TRBV2 and TRBJ1-5, the full variable domain is EPEVTQTPSHQVTQMGQEVILRCVPISNHLYFYWYRQILGQKVEFLVSFYNNEISEKSEIFDDQFSVERPDGSNFTLKIRSTKLEDSAMYFCASRLAGGQRQPQHFGDGTRLSIL.

This sequence joins TRBV7-2 and TRBJ1-2; D is perhaps TRBD1 (5 bases). V lost 5 bases and J 7 bases, leaving 17 bases between the germline ends. Germline V gene data show CDR1 as SGHTA and CDR2 as FQGNSA. The CDR3 has 14 amino acids. CDR3 DNA sequence: TGTGCCAGCAGCACACCGGGACCCATAGCTGGCTACACCTTC. Protein sequence: CASSTPGPIAGYTF.